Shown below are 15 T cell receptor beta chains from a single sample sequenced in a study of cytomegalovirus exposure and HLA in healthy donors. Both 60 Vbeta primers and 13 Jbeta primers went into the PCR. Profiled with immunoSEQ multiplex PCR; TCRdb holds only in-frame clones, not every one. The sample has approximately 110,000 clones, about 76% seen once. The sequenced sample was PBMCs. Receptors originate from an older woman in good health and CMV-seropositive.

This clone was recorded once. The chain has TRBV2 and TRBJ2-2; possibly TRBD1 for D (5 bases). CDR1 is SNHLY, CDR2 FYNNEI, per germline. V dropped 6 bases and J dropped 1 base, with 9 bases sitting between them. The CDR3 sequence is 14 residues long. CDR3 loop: CASRAQGNTGELFF. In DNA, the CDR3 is TGTGCCAGCAGGGCTCAGGGGAACACCGGGGAGCTGTTTTTT.

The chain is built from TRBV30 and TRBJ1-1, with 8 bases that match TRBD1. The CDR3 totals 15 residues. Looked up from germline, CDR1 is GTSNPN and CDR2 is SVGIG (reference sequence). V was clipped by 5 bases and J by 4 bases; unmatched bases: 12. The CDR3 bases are TGTGCCTGGGAGCAGGGGGCGCGGGTCGGCACTGAAGCTTTCTTT. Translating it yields CAWEQGARVGTEAFF.

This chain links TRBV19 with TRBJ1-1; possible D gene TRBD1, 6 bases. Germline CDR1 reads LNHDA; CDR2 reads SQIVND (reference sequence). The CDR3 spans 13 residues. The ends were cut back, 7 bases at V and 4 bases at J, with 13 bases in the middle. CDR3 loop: CASTGGEATEAFF. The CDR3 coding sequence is TGTGCCAGTACTGGGGGCGAAGCCACTGAAGCTTTCTTT.

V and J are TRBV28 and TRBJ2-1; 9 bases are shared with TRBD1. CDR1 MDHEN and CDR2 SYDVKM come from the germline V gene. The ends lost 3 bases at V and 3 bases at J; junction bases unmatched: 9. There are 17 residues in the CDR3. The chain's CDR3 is CASSFNPTGGLYNEQFF. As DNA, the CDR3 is TGTGCCAGCAGTTTCAATCCGACAGGGGGTCTCTACAATGAGCAGTTCTTC.

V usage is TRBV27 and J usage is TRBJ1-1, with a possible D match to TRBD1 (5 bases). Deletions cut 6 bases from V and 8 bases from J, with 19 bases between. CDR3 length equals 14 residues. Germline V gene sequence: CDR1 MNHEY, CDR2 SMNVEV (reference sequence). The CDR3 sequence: CASSQAGSRGEAFF. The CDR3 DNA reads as TGTGCCAGCAGCCAGGCAGGGTCCCGAGGCGAAGCTTTCTTT.

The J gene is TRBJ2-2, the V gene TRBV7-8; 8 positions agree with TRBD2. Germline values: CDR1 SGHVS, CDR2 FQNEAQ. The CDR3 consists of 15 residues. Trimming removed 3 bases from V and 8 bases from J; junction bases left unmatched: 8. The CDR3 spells CASSFGLAWGGELFF. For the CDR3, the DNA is TGTGCCAGCAGCTTCGGACTAGCCTGGGGAGGGGAGCTGTTTTTT.

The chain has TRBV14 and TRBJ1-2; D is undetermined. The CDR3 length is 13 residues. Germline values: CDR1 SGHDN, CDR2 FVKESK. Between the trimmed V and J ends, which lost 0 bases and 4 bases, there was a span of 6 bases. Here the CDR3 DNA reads TGTGCCAGCAGCCAAGATCCCAGCTATGGCTACACCTTC. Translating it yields CASSQDPSYGYTF.

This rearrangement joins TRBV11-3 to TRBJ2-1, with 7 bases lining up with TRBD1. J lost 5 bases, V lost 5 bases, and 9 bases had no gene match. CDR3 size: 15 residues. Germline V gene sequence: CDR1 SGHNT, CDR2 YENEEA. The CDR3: CASSARQGFDNEQFF. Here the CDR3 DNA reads TGTGCCAGCAGCGCCCGACAGGGTTTCGACAATGAGCAGTTCTTC.

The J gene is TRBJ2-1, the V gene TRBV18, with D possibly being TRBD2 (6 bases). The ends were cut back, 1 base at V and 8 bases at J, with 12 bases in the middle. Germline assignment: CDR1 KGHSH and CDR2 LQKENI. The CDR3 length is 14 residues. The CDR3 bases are TGTGCCAGCTCACCACGACTAGATCTCCATGAGCAGTTCTTC. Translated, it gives CASSPRLDLHEQFF.

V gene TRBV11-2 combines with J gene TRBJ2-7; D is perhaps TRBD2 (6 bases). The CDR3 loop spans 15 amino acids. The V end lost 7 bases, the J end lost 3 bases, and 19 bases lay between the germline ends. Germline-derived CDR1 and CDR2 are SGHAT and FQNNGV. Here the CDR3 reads CASNQLGGGSYEQYF. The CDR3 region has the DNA TGTGCCAGCAACCAACTTGGGGGAGGTAGCTACGAGCAGTACTTC.

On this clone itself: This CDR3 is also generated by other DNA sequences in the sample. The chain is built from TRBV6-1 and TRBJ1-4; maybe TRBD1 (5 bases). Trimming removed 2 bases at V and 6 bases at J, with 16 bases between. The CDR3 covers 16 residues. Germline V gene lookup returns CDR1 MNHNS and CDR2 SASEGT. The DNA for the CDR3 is TGTGCCAGCAGTGAACAATTTGGGCAGGGCTATGAAAAACTGTTTTTT. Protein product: CASSEQFGQGYEKLFF.

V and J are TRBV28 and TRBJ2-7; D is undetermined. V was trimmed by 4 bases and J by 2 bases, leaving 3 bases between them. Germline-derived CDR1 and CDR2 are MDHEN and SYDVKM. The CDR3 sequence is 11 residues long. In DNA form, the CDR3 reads TGTGCCAGCAGTTCCGCCTACGAGCAGTACTTC. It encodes CASSSAYEQYF. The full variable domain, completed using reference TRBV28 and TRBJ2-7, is DVKVTQSSRYLVKRTGEKVFLECVQDMDHENMFWYRQDPGLGLRLIYFSYDVKMKEKGDIPEGYSVSREKKERFSLILESASTNQTSMYLCASSSAYEQYFGPGTRLTVT.

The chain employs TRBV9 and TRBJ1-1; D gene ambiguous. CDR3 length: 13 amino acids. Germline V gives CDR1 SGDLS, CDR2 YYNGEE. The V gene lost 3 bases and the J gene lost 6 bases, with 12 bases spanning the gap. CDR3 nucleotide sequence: TGTGCCAGCAGCGCGACCACTAGCCCTGAAGCTTTCTTT. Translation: CASSATTSPEAFF.

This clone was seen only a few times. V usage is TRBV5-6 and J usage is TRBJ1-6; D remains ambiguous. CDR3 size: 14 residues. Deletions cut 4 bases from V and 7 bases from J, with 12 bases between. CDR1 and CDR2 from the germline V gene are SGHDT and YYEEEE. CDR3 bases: TGTGCCAGCAGCGATAGGACGGGAAATTCACCCCTCCACTTT. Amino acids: CASSDRTGNSPLHF.

CDR3 DNA sequence: TGTGCCAGCAGCCCAAGCGGGGGGCCTCAGAAGACCCAGTACTTC. It encodes CASSPSGGPQKTQYF. V usage is TRBV7-2 and J usage is TRBJ2-5; 9 positions match TRBD2. Unmatched junction bases numbered 10, after V lost 5 bases and J lost 6 bases. CDR1 SGHTA and CDR2 FQGNSA come from the germline V gene. This CDR3 comprises 15 residues.